This passage covers 26 T cell receptor beta chains from one sample sequenced in a study of shared clonotypes between healthy human individuals. Assay: immunoSEQ multiplex PCR; the TCRdb copy retains only in-frame clones and omits some. The data show roughly 1,100,000 clones, around 76% seen once. Sequencing was performed on memory CD4+ T cells sorted from blood. The subset is: CD45RA-negative fraction. The receptor set was obtained from a man younger than 35 in good health.

CDR3 sequence reads: CASSISAYSGNTIYF. The CDR3 bases are TGTGCCAGTAGTATCTCGGCCTACTCTGGAAACACCATATATTTT. This chain connects TRBV19 to TRBJ1-3; unclear D gene. This CDR3 comprises 15 residues. Trimming removed 3 bases from V and 0 bases from J, with 9 bases in between. CDR1 is LNHDA and CDR2 is SQIVND in the germline V gene (reference sequence).

CDR3 region: CASSSGLYGYTF. The CDR3 DNA follows: TGTGCCAGCAGCTCGGGGCTATATGGCTACACCTTC. The rearrangement joins TRBV5-4 to TRBJ1-2, with D maybe TRBD1 (5 bases). Germline CDR1 and CDR2: SGHNT and YYREEE (reference sequence). With 3 bases removed from V and 5 bases from J, the gap between germline ends came to 8 bases. This CDR3 region has 12 residues. Full variable domain (missing parts from reference TRBV5-4 and TRBJ1-2): ETGVTQSPTHLIKTRGQQVTLRCSSQSGHNTVSWYQQALGQGPQFIFQYYREEENGRGNFPPRFSGLQFPNYSSELNVNALELDDSALYLCASSSGLYGYTFGSGTRLTVV.

There are a few counts of this clone. The genes are TRBV5-4 and TRBJ1-6, with 9 positions matching TRBD1. Losses at the gene ends were 4 bases for V and 10 bases for J; bases not matched to a gene: 6. The CDR3 totals 14 residues. From germline, CDR1 is SGHNT and CDR2 YYREEE (reference sequence). This CDR3 reads CASSIRTGDSPLHF. The CDR3 DNA reads TGTGCCAGCAGCATAAGGACAGGGGACTCACCCCTCCACTTT.

The chain couples TRBV18 to TRBJ2-4, with TRBD1 matching 7 bases. Per germline, CDR1 KGHSH and CDR2 LQKENI. This CDR3 is built from 14 residues. Trimming took 0 bases from V and 4 from J; bases not matched to a gene: 0. CDR3 sequence (DNA): TGTGCCAGCTCACCACCGGGACAGAAAAACATTCAGTACTTC. Protein sequence: CASSPPGQKNIQYF.

The genes are TRBV5-1 and TRBJ2-2, with 9 bases that match TRBD1. The J segment lost 9 bases and the V segment lost 6 bases, leaving 21 bases of the junction unmatched. CDR1 SGHRS and CDR2 YFSETQ come from the germline V gene. CDR3 length: 18 amino acids. In DNA form, the CDR3 reads TGCGCCAGCACCATTGGACTAGGGACAGGGATAAAGCAGAGGGAGCTGTTTTTT. This translates into CASTIGLGTGIKQRELFF.

The chain carries TRBV5-6 and TRBJ2-1; 12 positions match TRBD2. This CDR3 comprises 18 residues. Germline V gene data show CDR1 as SGHDT and CDR2 as YYEEEE. With 4 bases clipped from V and 0 bases from J, the junction kept 8 bases outside the gene matches. The CDR3 reads CASSLRTSGIPSYNEQFF. The CDR3 DNA reads as TGTGCCAGCAGCCTAAGGACTAGCGGGATACCCTCCTACAATGAGCAGTTCTTC.

The rearrangement uses TRBV4-3 and TRBJ2-2; 7 nucleotides match TRBD1. The CDR3 contains 16 residues. V lost 3 bases to trimming and J lost 2 bases; unmatched junction nucleotides: 6. Germline V gene lookup returns CDR1 LGHNA and CDR2 YSLEER. Here the CDR3 reads CASSQGQYDNTGELFF. The CDR3 DNA is TGCGCCAGCAGCCAGGGACAGTACGACAACACCGGGGAGCTGTTTTTT.

Ten or more counts support this clone. The chain combines TRBV5-1 with TRBJ2-1, with TRBD2 matching 11 bases. Germline V gene data show CDR1 as SGHRS and CDR2 as YFSETQ. The J segment lost 9 bases and the V segment lost 2 bases, leaving 7 bases of the junction unmatched. The CDR3 covers 15 residues. CDR3 in amino acids: CASSFRTSGGGEQFF. The CDR3 DNA follows: TGCGCCAGCAGCTTTCGTACTAGCGGGGGTGGTGAGCAGTTCTTC.

About this clone itself: Compared with germline, one end of the junction differs, possibly owing to a read error. The chain employs TRBV7-7 and TRBJ2-1; D remains ambiguous. Per the germline V gene, CDR1 is SSHAT and CDR2 is FNYEAQ (reference sequence). The CDR3 covers 14 residues. The CDR3 region has the DNA TGTGCTAGCAGCTTAAGTCCCTTGTTGAGTGAGCAGTTCTTC. Translation: CASSLSPLLSEQFF.

This clone has only a few counts. CDR3: CASSADRGGNSPLHF. Written as DNA, the CDR3 is TGTGCCAGCAGCGCGGACAGGGGAGGTAATTCACCCCTCCACTTT. The J gene is TRBJ1-6, the V gene TRBV6-4; 9 nucleotides match TRBD1. This CDR3 has 15 residues. CDR1 is MRHNA, CDR2 SNTAGT, per germline. The trim removed 6 bases at V and 6 bases at J, leaving 6 bases unmatched.

The chain combines TRBV27 with TRBJ2-7; maybe TRBD1 (6 bases). The germline CDR1 and CDR2 sequences are MNHEY and SMNVEV (reference sequence). V shed 5 bases and J shed 2 bases, with 13 bases lying between them. This CDR3 region has 14 residues. This chain's CDR3 is CASSPRTETYEQYF. DNA for the CDR3: TGTGCCAGCAGTCCCCGGACAGAAACCTACGAGCAGTACTTC.

The chain uses TRBV1 and TRBJ1-4. TRBV1 is a pseudogene segment. The length of the CDR3 is 14 residues. CDR3 nucleotide sequence: TGCACCAGCAGCCCCCCGGCGGGTGGAGAAAAACTGTTTTTT. Residues: CTSSPPAGGEKLFF.

The gene calls are TRBV5-4 and TRBJ2-1; a possible D gene is TRBD2 (7 bases). This CDR3 region has 18 residues. Between the trimmed V and J ends, which lost 4 bases and 0 bases, there was a span of 20 bases. Germline V gives CDR1 SGHNT, CDR2 YYREEE (reference sequence). CDR3 protein: CASSEGGASGRSYNEQFF. The CDR3, as DNA: TGTGCCAGCAGCGAGGGGGGGGCTAGCGGACGCTCCTACAATGAGCAGTTCTTC. The full variable domain, rest sourced from reference TRBV5-4 and TRBJ2-1, is ETGVTQSPTHLIKTRGQQVTLRCSSQSGHNTVSWYQQALGQGPQFIFQYYREEENGRGNFPPRFSGLQFPNYSSELNVNALELDDSALYLCASSEGGASGRSYNEQFFGPGTRLTVL.

V is TRBV18 and J is TRBJ1-3; D might be TRBD1 (6 bases). Germline V gene sequence: CDR1 KGHSH, CDR2 LQKENI. V lost 3 bases, J lost 0 bases, and 9 bases lay in between. This CDR3 contains 15 residues. This chain's CDR3 is CASSPRTDSGNTIYF. CDR3 nucleotide sequence: TGTGCCAGCTCACCCAGGACAGACTCTGGAAACACCATATATTTT.

The gene calls are TRBV7-6 and TRBJ2-2, with 8 positions matching TRBD2. V trimming: 5 bases; J trimming: 7 bases; junction bases outside the gene matches: 12. Germline V gene data show CDR1 as SGHVS and CDR2 as FNYEAQ. The CDR3 totals 16 residues. CDR3 loop: CASSVFSGGRNGELFF. The CDR3 region has the DNA TGTGCCAGCAGCGTCTTCTCGGGAGGGAGGAACGGGGAGCTGTTTTTT.

With respect to this clone: A much larger clone lies a single base off, so this may be a read error. Other DNA sequences in the sample encode the same CDR3. This rearrangement joins TRBV27 to TRBJ1-6; D might be TRBD1 (6 bases). The CDR3 contains 14 residues. CDR1 and CDR2 from the germline V gene are MNHEY and SMNVEV (reference sequence). Trimming took 2 bases from V and 7 from J, leaving 9 bases between them. DNA of the CDR3: TGTGCCAGCAGTTTAGGGCAGGGGAATTCACCCCTCCACTTT. This codes for CASSLGQGNSPLHF.

This clone was seen only a few times. The CDR3, as DNA: TGTGCCAGCAGTTTGTCCATAGTGAGCTCCTATAATTCACCCCTCCACTTT. This sequence encodes CASSLSIVSSYNSPLHF. V is TRBV28 and J is TRBJ1-6; D uncertain. Looked up from germline, CDR1 is MDHEN and CDR2 is SYDVKM. The CDR3 is 17 amino acids. The V and J ends lost 3 bases and 0 bases respectively, with 12 bases between them.

The genes are TRBV4-2 and TRBJ1-6, with no clear D. Germline lookup yields CDR1 LGHNA and CDR2 YNFKEQ. This CDR3 contains 14 residues. V lost 1 base and J lost 2, with 3 bases in between. The CDR3 coding sequence is TGTGCCAGCAGCCAAGGGGCCTATAATTCACCCCTCCACTTT. Protein product: CASSQGAYNSPLHF.

This clone was counted between two and nine times. The chain employs TRBV7-2 and TRBJ2-3; the match to TRBD2 covers 14 bases. CDR1 SGHTA and CDR2 FQGNSA come from the germline V gene. V lost 3 bases, J lost 6 bases, and 5 bases stayed unmatched. CDR3 length equals 16 residues. Here the CDR3 DNA reads TGTGCCAGCAGCTTGGGACTAGCGGGAGCTGGGGATACGCAGTATTTT. Translating gives CASSLGLAGAGDTQYF. The full variable domain, in which reference TRBV7-2 and TRBJ2-3 provide the parts outside the CDR3, is GAGVSQSPSNKVTEKGKDVELRCDPISGHTALYWYRQSLGQGLEFLIYFQGNSAPDKSGLPSDRFSAERTGGSVSTLTIQRTQQEDSAVYLCASSLGLAGAGDTQYFGPGTRLTVL.

This clone turned up a few times. The V gene is TRBV18, the J gene TRBJ1-6; 9 nucleotides agree with TRBD1. The CDR3 is made up of 14 amino acids. The germline CDR1 and CDR2 sequences are KGHSH and LQKENI. The V and J ends lost 3 bases and 13 bases, in that order; junction bases with no gene match: 7. The CDR3 loop is CASSPGTGRFPLHF. The DNA of the CDR3 is TGTGCCAGCTCACCCGGGACAGGGCGTTTTCCCCTCCACTTT.

V is TRBV15 and J is TRBJ2-3, with 11 bases that match TRBD2. Unmatched junction bases numbered 7, after V lost 3 bases and J lost 2 bases. The CDR3 totals 17 residues. CDR1 and CDR2 from the germline V gene are LNHNV and YYDKDF (reference sequence). CDR3 DNA: TGTGCCACCAGCAGGCTAGCGGGGGGCCCTCACACAGATACGCAGTATTTT. As protein: CATSRLAGGPHTDTQYF.

The chain is built from TRBV6-1 and TRBJ2-2; tentative D call: TRBD1 (6 bases). In germline, CDR1 is MNHNS, CDR2 SASEGT. Trimming stripped 5 bases from V and 6 bases from J, with 13 bases between. The CDR3 consists of 14 residues. Here the CDR3 DNA reads TGTGCCAGCAGTTTGGACAGCAAGGCCGGGGAGCTGTTTTTT. This sequence encodes CASSLDSKAGELFF.

This chain joins TRBV7-2 and TRBJ2-7, with a tentative D call TRBD2 (6 bases). Trimming pared 1 base from V and 6 bases from J, leaving 10 bases between. The CDR3 loop spans 13 amino acids. Germline CDR1 and CDR2: SGHTA and FQGNSA. In DNA, the CDR3 is TGTGCCAGCAGCTTAGAGGTAGCGGTCGAGCAGTACTTC. Residues: CASSLEVAVEQYF.

J is TRBJ2-7 and V is TRBV6-5; no firm D call. Germline loops: CDR1 MNHEY, CDR2 SVGAGI. Trimming removed 4 bases from V and 4 bases from J, with 5 bases in between. The CDR3 has 11 residues. Here the CDR3 reads CASSSRYEQYF. The CDR3 DNA reads TGTGCCAGCAGTTCCAGATACGAGCAGTACTTC.

The rearrangement joins TRBV6-4 to TRBJ2-3; D is unresolved. The CDR3 has 13 residues. Germline V gene lookup returns CDR1 MRHNA and CDR2 SNTAGT. Trimming pared 6 bases from V and 14 bases from J, leaving 21 bases between. The CDR3 here is CASSVTDRSVRYF. DNA of the CDR3: TGTGCCAGCAGCGTAACTGACCGCTCTGTTCGGTATTTT.

The chain has TRBV5-1 and TRBJ2-1; tentatively, D is TRBD1 (6 bases). The CDR3 totals 16 residues. Germline values: CDR1 SGHRS, CDR2 YFSETQ. The ends were cut back, 0 bases at V and 2 bases at J, with 12 bases in the middle. For the CDR3, the DNA is TGCGCCAGCAGCTTGGAATTGGACAGAGCCTACAATGAGCAGTTCTTC. Translating gives CASSLELDRAYNEQFF.